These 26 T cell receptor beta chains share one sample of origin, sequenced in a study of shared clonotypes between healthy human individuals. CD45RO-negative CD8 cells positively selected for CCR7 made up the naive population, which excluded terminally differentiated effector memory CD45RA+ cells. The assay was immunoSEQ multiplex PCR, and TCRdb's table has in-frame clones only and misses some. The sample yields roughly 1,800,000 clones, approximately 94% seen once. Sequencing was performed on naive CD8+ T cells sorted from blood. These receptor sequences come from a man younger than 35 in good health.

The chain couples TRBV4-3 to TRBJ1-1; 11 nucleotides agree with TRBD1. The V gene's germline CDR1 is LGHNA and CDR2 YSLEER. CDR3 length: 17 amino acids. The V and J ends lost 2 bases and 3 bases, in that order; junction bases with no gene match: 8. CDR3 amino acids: CASSQFTGTGGYTEAFF. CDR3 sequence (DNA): TGCGCCAGCAGCCAATTTACCGGGACAGGGGGTTACACTGAAGCTTTCTTT.

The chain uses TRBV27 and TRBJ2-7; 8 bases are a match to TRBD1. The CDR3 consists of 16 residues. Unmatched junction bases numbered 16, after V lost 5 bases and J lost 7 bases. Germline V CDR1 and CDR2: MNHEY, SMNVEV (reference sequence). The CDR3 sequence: CASSADRGLTGLEQYF. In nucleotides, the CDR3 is TGTGCCAGCAGTGCCGACAGGGGACTGACAGGTCTGGAGCAGTACTTC.

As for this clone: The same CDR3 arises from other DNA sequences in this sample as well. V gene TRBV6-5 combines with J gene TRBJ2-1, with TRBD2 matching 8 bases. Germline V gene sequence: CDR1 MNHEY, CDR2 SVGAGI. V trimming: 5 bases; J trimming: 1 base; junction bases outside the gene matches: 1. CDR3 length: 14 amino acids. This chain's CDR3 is CASSSGGSYNEQFF. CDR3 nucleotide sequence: TGTGCCAGCAGTAGCGGGGGATCCTACAATGAGCAGTTCTTC.

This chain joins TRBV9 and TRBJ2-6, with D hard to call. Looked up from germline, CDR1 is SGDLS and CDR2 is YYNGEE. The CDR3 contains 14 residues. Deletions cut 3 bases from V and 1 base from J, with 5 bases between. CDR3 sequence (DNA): TGTGCCAGCAGCGCTTATTCTGGGGCCAACGTCCTGACTTTC. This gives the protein CASSAYSGANVLTF. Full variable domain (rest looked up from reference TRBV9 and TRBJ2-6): DSGVTQTPKHLITATGQRVTLRCSPRSGDLSVYWYQQSLDQGLQFLIQYYNGEERAKGNILERFSAQQFPDLHSELNLSSLELGDSALYFCASSAYSGANVLTFGAGSRLTVL.

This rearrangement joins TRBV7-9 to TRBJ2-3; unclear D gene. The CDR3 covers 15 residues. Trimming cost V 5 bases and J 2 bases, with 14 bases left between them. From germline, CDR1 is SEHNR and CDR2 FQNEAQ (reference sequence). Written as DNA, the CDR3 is TGTGCCAGCAGCCCCTTCGGGTCCGACACAGATACGCAGTATTTT. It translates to CASSPFGSDTDTQYF.

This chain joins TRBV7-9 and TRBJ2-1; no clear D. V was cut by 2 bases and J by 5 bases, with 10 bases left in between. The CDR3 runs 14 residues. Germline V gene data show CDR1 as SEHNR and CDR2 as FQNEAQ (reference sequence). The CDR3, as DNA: TGTGCCAGCAGCTTACCCATAGGGAACAATGAGCAGTTCTTC. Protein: CASSLPIGNNEQFF.

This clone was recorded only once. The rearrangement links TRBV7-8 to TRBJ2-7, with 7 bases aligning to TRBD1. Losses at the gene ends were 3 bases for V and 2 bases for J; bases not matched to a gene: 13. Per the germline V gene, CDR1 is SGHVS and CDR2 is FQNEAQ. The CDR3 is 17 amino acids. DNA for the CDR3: TGTGCCAGCAGCTTGGGCACTGAGGGACAGCGAACCTACGAGCAGTACTTC. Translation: CASSLGTEGQRTYEQYF. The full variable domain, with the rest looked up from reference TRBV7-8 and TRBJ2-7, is GAGVSQSPRYKVAKRGQDVALRCDPISGHVSLFWYQQALGQGPEFLTYFQNEAQLDKSGLPSDRFFAERPEGSVSTLKIQRTQQEDSAVYLCASSLGTEGQRTYEQYFGPGTRLTVT.

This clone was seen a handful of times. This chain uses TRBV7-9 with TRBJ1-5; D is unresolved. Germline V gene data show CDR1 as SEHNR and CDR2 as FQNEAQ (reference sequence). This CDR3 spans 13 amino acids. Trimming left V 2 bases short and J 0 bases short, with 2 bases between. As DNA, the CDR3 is TGTGCCAGCAGCTTATTTAGCAATCAGCCCCAGCATTTT. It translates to CASSLFSNQPQHF.

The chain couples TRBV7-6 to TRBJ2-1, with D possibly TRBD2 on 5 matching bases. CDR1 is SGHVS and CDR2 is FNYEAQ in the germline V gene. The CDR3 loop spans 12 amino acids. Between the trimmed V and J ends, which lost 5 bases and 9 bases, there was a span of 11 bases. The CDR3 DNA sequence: TGTGCCAGCAGCCCGCTCGAGGGTGAGCAGTTCTTC. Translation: CASSPLEGEQFF.

The CDR3 sequence: CASSYLAGGADTQYF. In DNA form, the CDR3 reads TGTGCCAGCAGTTACCTAGCGGGCGGAGCAGATACGCAGTATTTT. The gene calls are TRBV6-9 and TRBJ2-3; 8 nucleotides align to TRBD2. Germline V gene lookup returns CDR1 MNHGY and CDR2 SVAAGI. The CDR3 runs to 15 residues. Trimming took 3 bases from V and 4 from J; bases not matched to a gene: 6.

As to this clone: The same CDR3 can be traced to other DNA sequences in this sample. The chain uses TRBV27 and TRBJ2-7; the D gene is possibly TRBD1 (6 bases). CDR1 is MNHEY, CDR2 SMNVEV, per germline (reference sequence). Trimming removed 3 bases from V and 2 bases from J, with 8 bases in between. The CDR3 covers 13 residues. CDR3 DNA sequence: TGTGCCAGCAGTTTCCGGACAGCCTACGAGCAGTACTTC. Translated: CASSFRTAYEQYF.

CDR3 sequence reads: CASSPWGVTSYEQYF. The CDR3, as DNA: TGTGCCAGCAGTCCCTGGGGGGTTACCTCCTACGAGCAGTACTTC. The chain links TRBV28 to TRBJ2-7; possibly TRBD2 for D (6 bases). The ends were cut back, 5 bases at V and 0 bases at J, with 14 bases in the middle. The CDR3 loop spans 15 amino acids. CDR1 is MDHEN, CDR2 SYDVKM, per germline.

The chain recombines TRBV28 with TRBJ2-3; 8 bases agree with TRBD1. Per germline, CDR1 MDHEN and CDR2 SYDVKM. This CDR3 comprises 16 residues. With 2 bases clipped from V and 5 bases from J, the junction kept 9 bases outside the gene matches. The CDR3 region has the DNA TGTGCCAGCAGTTTACCGGTCGTACAGGGGGTAGATACGCAGTATTTT. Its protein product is CASSLPVVQGVDTQYF.

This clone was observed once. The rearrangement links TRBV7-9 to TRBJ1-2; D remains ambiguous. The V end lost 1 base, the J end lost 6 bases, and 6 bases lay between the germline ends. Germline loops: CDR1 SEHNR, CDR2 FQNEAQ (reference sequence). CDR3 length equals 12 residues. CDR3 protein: CASSLVYDGYTF. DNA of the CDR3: TGTGCCAGCAGCTTAGTTTATGATGGCTACACCTTC.

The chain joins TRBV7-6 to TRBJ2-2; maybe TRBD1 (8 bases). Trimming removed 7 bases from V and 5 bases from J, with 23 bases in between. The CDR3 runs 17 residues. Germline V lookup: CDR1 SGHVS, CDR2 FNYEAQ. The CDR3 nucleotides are TGTGCCAGCACCCTGGACAGGGAGGGTATGCGGACCGGGGAGCTGTTTTTT. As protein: CASTLDREGMRTGELFF.

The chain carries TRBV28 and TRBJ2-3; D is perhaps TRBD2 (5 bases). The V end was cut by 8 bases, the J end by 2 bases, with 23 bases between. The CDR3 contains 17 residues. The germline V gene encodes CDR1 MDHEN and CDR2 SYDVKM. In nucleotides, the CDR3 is TGTGCCAGCCAAAGGCGGGCAGGTCATAGGAACACAGATACGCAGTATTTT. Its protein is CASQRRAGHRNTDTQYF.

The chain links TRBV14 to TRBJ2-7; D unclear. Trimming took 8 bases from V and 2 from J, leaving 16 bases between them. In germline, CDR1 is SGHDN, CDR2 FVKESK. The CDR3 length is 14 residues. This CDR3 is CASGLGSRPYEQYF. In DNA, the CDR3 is TGTGCCAGCGGTTTGGGTAGCCGACCCTACGAGCAGTACTTC.

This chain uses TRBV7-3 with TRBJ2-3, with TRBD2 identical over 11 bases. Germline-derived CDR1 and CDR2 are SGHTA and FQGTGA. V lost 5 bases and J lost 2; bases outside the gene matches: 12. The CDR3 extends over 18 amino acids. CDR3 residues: CASSPRVATSGDTDTQYF. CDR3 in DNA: TGTGCCAGCAGCCCCCGTGTGGCGACTAGCGGGGACACAGATACGCAGTATTTT.

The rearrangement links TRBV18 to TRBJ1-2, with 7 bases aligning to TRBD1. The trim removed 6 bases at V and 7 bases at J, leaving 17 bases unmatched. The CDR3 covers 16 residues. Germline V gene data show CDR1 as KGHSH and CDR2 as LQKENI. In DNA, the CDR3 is TGTGCCAGCTCTCCTGACAGGGAACCCTTCGCTGGTGGCTACACCTTC. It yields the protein CASSPDREPFAGGYTF.

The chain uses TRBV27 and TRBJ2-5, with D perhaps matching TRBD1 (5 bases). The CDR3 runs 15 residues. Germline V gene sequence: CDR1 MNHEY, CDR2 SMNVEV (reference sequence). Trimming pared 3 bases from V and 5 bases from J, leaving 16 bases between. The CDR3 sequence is CASSFGAGRWETQYF. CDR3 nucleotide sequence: TGTGCCAGCAGTTTTGGGGCAGGGCGATGGGAGACCCAGTACTTC.

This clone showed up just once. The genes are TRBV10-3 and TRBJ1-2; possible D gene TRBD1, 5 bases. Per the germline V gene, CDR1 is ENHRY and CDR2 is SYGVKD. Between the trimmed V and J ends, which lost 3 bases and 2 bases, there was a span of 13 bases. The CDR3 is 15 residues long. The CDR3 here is CAISDSGLRNYGYTF. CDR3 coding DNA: TGTGCCATCAGTGATTCGGGACTGAGGAACTATGGCTACACCTTC.

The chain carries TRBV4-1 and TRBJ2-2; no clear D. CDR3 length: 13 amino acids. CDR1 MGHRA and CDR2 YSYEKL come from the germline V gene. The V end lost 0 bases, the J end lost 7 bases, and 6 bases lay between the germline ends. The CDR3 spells CASSQENGGELFF. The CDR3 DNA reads TGCGCCAGCAGCCAAGAGAATGGCGGGGAGCTGTTTTTT.

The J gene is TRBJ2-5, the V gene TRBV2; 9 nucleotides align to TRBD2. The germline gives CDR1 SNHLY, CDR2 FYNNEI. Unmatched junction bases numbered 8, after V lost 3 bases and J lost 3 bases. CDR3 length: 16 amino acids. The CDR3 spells CASSDKATSGEETQYF. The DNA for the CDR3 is TGTGCCAGCAGTGATAAGGCGACTAGCGGTGAAGAGACCCAGTACTTC.

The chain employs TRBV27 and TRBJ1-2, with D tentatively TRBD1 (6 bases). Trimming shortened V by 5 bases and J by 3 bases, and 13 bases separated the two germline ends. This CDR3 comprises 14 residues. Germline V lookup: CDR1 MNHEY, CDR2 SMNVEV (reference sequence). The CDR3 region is CASSPRTVYYGYTF. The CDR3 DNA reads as TGTGCCAGCAGTCCCCGGACAGTGTACTATGGCTACACCTTC.

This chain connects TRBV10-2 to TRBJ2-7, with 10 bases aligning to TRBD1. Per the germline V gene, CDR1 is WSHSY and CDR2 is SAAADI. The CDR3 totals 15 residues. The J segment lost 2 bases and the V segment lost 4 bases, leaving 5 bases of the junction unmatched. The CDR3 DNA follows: TGCGCCAGCAGTGTGAGGGACAGGGGCCCCTACGAGCAGTACTTC. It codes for CASSVRDRGPYEQYF.

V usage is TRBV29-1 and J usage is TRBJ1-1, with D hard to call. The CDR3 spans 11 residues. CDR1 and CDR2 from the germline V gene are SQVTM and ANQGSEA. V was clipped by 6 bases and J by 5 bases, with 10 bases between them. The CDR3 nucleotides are TGCAGCGTCGACCCCGGGACTGAAGCTTTCTTT. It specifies CSVDPGTEAFF. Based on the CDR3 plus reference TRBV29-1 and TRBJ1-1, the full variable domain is SAVISQKPSRDICQRGTSLTIQCQVDSQVTMMFWYRQQPGQSLTLIATANQGSEATYESGFVIDKFPISRPNLTFSTLTVSNMSPEDSSIYLCSVDPGTEAFFGQGTRLTVV.